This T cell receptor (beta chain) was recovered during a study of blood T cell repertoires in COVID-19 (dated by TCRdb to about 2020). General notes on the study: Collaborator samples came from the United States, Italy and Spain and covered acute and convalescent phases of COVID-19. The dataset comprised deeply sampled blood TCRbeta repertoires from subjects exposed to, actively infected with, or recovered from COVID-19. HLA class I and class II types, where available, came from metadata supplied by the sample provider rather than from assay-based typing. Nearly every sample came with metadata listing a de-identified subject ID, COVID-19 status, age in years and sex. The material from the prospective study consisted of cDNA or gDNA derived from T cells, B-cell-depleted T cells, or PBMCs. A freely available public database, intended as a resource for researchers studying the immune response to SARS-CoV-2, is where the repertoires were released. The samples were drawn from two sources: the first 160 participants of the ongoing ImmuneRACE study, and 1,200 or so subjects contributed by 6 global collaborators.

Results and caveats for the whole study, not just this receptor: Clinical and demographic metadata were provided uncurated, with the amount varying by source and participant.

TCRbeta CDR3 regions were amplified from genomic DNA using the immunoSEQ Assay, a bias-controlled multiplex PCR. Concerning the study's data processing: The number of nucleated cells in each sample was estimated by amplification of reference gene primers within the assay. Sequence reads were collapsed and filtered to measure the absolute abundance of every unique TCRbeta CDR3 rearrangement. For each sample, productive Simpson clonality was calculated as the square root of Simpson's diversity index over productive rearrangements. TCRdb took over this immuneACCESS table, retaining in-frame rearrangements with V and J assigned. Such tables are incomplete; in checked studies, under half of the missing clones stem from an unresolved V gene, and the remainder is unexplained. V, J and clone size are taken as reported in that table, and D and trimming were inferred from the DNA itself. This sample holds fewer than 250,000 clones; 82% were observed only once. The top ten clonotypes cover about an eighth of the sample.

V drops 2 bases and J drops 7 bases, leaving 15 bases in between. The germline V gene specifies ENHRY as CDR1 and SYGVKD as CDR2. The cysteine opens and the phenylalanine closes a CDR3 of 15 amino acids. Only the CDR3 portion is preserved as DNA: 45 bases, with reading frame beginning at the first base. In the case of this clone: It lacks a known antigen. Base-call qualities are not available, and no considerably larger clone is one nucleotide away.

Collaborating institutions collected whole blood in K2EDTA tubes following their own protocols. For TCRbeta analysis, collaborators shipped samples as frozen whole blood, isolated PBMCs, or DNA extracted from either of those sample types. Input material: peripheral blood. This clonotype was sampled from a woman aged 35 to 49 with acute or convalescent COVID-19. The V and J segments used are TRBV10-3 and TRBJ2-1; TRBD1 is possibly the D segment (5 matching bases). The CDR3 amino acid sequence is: CAISEGQGVGNEQFF. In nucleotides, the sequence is TGTGCCATCAGTGAGGGCCAGGGTGTAGGGAATGAGCAGTTCTTC.